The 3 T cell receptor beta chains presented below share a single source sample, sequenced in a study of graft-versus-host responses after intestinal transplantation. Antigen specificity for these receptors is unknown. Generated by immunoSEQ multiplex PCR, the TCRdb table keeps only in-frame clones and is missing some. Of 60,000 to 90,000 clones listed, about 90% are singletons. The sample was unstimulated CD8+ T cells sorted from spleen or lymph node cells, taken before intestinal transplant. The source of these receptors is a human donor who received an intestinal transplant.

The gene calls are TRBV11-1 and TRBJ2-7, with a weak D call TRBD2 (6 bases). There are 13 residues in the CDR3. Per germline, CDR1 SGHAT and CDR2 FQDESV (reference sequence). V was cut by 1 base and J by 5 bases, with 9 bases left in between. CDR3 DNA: TGTGCCAGCAGCTTAGGGGGCGGGAACGAGCAGTACTTC. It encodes CASSLGGGNEQYF.

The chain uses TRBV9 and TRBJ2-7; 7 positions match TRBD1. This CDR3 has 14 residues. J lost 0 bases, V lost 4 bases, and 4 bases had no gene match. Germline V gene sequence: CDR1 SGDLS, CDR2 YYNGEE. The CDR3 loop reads CASSTRDSSYEQYF. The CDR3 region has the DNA TGTGCCAGCAGCACCCGGGACAGCTCCTACGAGCAGTACTTC.

The DNA for the CDR3 is TGTGCCAGCAGTGAGGTCCAGACTGAAGCTTTCTTT. This encodes CASSEVQTEAFF. The chain couples TRBV2 to TRBJ1-1; D is unclear. Trimming took 3 bases from V and 5 from J, leaving 7 bases between them. The CDR3 has 12 amino acids. CDR1 and CDR2 from the germline V gene are SNHLY and FYNNEI.